This T cell receptor (beta chain) derives from a study of CD8 T cells in ankylosing spondylitis. V was cut by 5 bases and J by 1 base, with 11 bases left in between. The CDR3 is made up of 14 amino acids. Germline V CDR1 and CDR2: SGHTA, FQGNSA. This clonotype occurred many times. The antigen is undetermined. MiXCR, applied by TCRdb to the 5' RACE reads, yields one record per CDR3 protein. This sample has about 240,000 distinct CDR3 sequences, with 8.6% found just once. Findings of the study overall: Blood from ankylosing spondylitis patients appeared to carry a characteristic roughly 8-variant TCR beta motif. Reports say disease-linked clones showed up significantly more in matched ankylosing spondylitis synovial fluid.

V usage is TRBV7-2 and J usage is TRBJ1-1, with a weak D call TRBD1 (6 bases). Sequences were obtained from blood, either unsorted or a sorted T cell fraction (not recorded which). This sequence originates from a male donor with ankylosing spondylitis or in good health (not recorded which). The CDR3 region has the DNA TGTGCCAGCAGCCCCGAGGGGGGGAACACTGAAGCTTTCTTT. Amino acid sequence: CASSPEGGNTEAFF.